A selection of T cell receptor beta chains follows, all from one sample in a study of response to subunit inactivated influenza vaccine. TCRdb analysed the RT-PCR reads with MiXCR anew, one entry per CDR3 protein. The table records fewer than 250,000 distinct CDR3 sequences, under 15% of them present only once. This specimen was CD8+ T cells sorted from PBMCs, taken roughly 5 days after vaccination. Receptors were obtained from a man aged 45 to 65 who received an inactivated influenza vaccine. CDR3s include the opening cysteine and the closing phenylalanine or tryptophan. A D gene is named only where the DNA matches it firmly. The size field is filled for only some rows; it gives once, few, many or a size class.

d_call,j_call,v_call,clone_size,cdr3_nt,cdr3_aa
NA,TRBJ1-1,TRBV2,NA,TGTGCCAGCAAGGACAACCACGGTGGCACTGAAGCTTTCTTT,CASKDNHGGTEAFF
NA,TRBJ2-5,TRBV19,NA,TGTGCCAGTAGTGTGCAGGGATGGGGAGAGACCCAGTACTTC,CASSVQGWGETQYF
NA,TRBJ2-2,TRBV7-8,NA,TGTGCCAGCAGCTTAGTGGACCAGAACACCGGGGAGCTGTTTTTT,CASSLVDQNTGELFF
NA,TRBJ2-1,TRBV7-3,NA,TGTGCCAGCAGCTTAATATCTGCGGGTGAGCAGTTCTTC,CASSLISAGEQFF
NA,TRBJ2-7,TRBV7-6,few,TGTGCCAGCAGCTTAGTCTCCGACAGCTCCTACGAGCAGTACTTC,CASSLVSDSSYEQYF
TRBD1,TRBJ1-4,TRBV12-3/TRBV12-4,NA,TGTGCCAGCAGCCCGGACAGGGGATGGGAAAAACTGTTTTTT,CASSPDRGWEKLFF
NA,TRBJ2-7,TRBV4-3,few,TGCGCCAGCAGCCAAGATGTTTTCGGGGAAACCTACGAGCAGTACTTC,CASSQDVFGETYEQYF
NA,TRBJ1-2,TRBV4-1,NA,TGCGCCAGCAGCCAAGGGACAGCTTATGGCTACACCTTC,CASSQGTAYGYTF
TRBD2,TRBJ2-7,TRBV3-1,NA,TGTGCCAGCAGCCGGCGGGTAGCGGGAGGGCTCCGCTACGAGCAGTACTTC,CASSRRVAGGLRYEQYF
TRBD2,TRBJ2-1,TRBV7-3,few,TGTGCCAGCAGCTCGGAAGCGGGAGAGGCCTACAATGAGCAGTTCTTC,CASSSEAGEAYNEQFF
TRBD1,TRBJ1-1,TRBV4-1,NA,TGCGCCAGCAGCCAGGGGACAGGGATAGGTAACACTGAAGCTTTCTTT,CASSQGTGIGNTEAFF
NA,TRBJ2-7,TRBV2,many,TGTGCCAGCAGTGATCCCCTCTCGGACGAGCAGTACTTC,CASSDPLSDEQYF
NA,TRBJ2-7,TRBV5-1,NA,TGCGCCAGCAGCTTGGCCTATTCGGCGGAGGTCACCTACGAGCAGTACTTC,CASSLAYSAEVTYEQYF
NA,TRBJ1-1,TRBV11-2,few,TGTGCCAGCAGCTTAGACTCCGCCCTCACTGAAGCTTTCTTT,CASSLDSALTEAFF
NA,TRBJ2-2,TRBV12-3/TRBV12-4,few,TGTGCCAGCAGTTTAGGAGGCCTAGCGATTGACACCGGGGAGCTGTTTTTT,CASSLGGLAIDTGELFF
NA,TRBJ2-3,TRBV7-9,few,TGTGCCAGCAGCTTTATACGGAGCCGCACAGATACGCAGTATTTT,CASSFIRSRTDTQYF
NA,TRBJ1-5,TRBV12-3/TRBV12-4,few,TGTGCCAGCAGTTCCCTGGGAGGTGGTCAGCCCCAGCATTTT,CASSSLGGGQPQHF
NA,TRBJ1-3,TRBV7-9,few,TGTGCCAGCAGCTTAGTAGCCGTGAGCTCTGGAAACACCATATATTTT,CASSLVAVSSGNTIYF
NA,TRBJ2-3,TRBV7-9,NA,TGTGCCAGCAGCTTAGTTTCAGATACGCAGTATTTT,CASSLVSDTQYF
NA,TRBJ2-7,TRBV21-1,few,TGTGCCAGCAGCAAAGTAGGACAGGGACAAGCCTCCTACGAGCAGTACTTC,CASSKVGQGQASYEQYF
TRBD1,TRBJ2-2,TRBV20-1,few,TGCAGTGCAGCCCGGGACAGTCGTAGTGGTGGCGGGGAGCTGTTTTTT,CSAARDSRSGGGELFF
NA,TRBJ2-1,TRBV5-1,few,TGCGCCAGCAGCTTGGCCTTGTTTAGCAATGAGCAGTTCTTC,CASSLALFSNEQFF
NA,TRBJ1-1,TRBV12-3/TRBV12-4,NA,TGTGCCAGCAGTCCCCGGGTGCTGAACACTGAAGCTTTCTTT,CASSPRVLNTEAFF
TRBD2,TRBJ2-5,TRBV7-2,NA,TGTGCCAGCAGCTCGAAGCGGGGGCAAGAGACCCAGTACTTC,CASSSKRGQETQYF
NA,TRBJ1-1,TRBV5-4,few,TGTGCCAGCAGCTTGGCCAGGGGAGGGAACACTGAAGCTTTCTTT,CASSLARGGNTEAFF
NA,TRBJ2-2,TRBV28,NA,TGTGCCAGCAGTCCTCTAGCGTGGGGGACCGGGGAGCTGTTTTTT,CASSPLAWGTGELFF
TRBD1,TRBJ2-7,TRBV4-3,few,TGCGCCAGCAGCCCCGGACAGGCCTTGGAGCAGTACTTC,CASSPGQALEQYF
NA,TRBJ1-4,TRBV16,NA,TGTGCCAGCAGCCAATCTCAAGGGGCGGCTGAAAAACTGTTTTTT,CASSQSQGAAEKLFF